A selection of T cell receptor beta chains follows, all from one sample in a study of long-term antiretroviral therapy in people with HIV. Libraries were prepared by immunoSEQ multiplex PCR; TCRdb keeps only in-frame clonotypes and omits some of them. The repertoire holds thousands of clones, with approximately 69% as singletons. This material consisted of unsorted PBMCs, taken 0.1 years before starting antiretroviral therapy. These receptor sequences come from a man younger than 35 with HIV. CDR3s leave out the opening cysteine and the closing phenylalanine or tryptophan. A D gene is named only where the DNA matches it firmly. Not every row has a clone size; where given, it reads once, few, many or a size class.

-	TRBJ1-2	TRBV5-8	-	ASSRDPIYDGYT
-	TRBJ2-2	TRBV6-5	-	ASSYSTAGELF
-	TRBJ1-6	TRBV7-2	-	ASTTQADASPLH
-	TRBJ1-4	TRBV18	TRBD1	ASSPWGQINEKLF
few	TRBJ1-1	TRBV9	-	ASSARDLMPNFEAF
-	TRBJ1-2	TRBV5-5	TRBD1	ASSLSLHRDRDYGYT
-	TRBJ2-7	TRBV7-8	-	ASSLVWGENRSLSYEQY
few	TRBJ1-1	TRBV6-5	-	ASSYSAGGHEAF
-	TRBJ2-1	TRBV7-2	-	ASSLRSHEQF
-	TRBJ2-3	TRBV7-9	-	ASSRLAKSTDTQY
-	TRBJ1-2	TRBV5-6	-	ASSLGRNYGYT
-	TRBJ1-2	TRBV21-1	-	ASSTETGSDYGYT
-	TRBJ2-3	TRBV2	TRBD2	ASSESRSSGGTDTQY
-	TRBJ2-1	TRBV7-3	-	ASSLGSLGNEQF
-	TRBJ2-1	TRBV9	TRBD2	ASSVAGTSGGEQF
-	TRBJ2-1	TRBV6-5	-	ASSYSSGPIKNEQF
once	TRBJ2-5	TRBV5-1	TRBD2	ASSPMGFGGGQETQY
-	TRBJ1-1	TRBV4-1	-	ASSRDPGEHWTEAF
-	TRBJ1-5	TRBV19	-	ASSYRSNQPQH
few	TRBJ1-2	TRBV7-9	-	ASSPGAYGYT
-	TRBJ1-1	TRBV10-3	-	AIKRDMNTEAF
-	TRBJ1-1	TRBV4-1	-	ASSRWRTEEAF
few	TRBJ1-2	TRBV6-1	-	ASSESADINYGYT
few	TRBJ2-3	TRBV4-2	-	ASSQDIGSPDTQY
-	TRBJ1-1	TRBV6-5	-	ASTRTTSATEAF
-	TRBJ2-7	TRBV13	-	ASSDLREQY
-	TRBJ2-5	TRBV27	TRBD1	ASSGQGSGTTQY
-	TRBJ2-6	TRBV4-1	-	VSSRQGMAGANVLT
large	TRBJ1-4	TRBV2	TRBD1	ASRDRGLKKLF
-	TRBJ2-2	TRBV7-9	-	ATRPSPLNTGELF
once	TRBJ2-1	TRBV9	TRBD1	ASSSQGNSYNEQF
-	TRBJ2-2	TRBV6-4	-	ASTRWGGIGELF
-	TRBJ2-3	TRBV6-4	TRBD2	ASSDMAGGSTDTQY
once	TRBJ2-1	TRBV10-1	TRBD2	ASSDQRGGSDEQF
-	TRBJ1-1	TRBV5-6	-	ASSYGPMNTEAF
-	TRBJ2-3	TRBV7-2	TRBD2	ASCRTSGAGTDTQY
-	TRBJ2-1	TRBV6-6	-	ASSFPPGTLGDEQF
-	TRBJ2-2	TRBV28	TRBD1	ASRPGTGHTNTGELF
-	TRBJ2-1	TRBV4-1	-	ASSQAYNEQF
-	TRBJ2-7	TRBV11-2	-	ASSLGAYEQY
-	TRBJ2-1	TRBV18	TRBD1	ASSQGALGNEQF
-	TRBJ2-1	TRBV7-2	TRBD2	ASSHGGYNEQF
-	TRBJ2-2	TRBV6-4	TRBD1	ASRTGDTGELF
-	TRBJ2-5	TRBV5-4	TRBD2	ASSQGLAGGQETQY
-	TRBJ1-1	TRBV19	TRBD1	ASFHRGGDLGEAF
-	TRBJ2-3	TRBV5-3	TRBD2	ARSLTSGGNTDTQY
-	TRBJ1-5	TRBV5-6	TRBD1	ASRPDREGNNNQPQH
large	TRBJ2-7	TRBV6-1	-	ASSEGGPSYEQY
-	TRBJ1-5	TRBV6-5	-	ASSSYRYNQPQH
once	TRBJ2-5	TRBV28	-	ASSLRGDQETQY
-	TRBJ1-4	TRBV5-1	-	ASSLMDPGGLSEKLF
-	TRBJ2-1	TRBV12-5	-	ASAIDRQNEQF
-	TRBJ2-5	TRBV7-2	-	ASSPARSGTQY
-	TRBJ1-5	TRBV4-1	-	ASSHTTGSSNQPQH
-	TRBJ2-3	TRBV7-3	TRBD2	ASSLTPGGSDTQY
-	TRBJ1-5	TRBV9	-	ASSVDSAYQPQH
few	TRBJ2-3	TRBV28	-	ASSFGQTKDTQY
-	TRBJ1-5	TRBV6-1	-	ASGIQDSNQPQH